The 32 T cell receptor beta chains below all came from one sample that was sequenced in a study of OX40 agonist ivuxolimab in advanced cancers. Method: immunoSEQ multiplex PCR; TCRdb's copy keeps in-frame clones and lacks some. The sample has approximately 40,000 clones, 83% seen once. This specimen consisted of CD4+ or CD8+ T cells sorted from blood, obtained in a trial of the OX40 agonist ivuxolimab. Receptors were obtained from an adult with an advanced solid tumor such as melanoma, head and neck, liver or kidney cancer.

This chain joins TRBV4-3 and TRBJ1-1; tentatively, D is TRBD1 (5 bases). The germline V and J ends were trimmed by 4 bases and 0 bases, with 15 bases remaining between them. The CDR3 sequence is 16 residues long. CDR1 LGHNA and CDR2 YSLEER come from the germline V gene. The chain's CDR3 is CASSPGPSPLNTEAFF. CDR3 nucleotides: TGCGCCAGCAGCCCGGGACCGTCCCCTTTGAACACTGAAGCTTTCTTT.

J is TRBJ1-4 and V is TRBV21-1. TRBV21-1 is a pseudogene locus. The CDR3 totals 12 residues. CDR3 loop: CASSRKREKLFF. The CDR3 nucleotides read TGTGCCAGCAGCAGAAAGAGGGAAAAACTGTTTTTT.

The chain recombines TRBV11-2 with TRBJ2-5; tentative D call: TRBD1 (5 bases). The J call could be wrong; TRBJ2-7 is a better fit for the DNA end. Per germline, CDR1 SGHAT and CDR2 FQNNGV. The CDR3 sequence is 13 residues long. The CDR3: CASSWQGSGEQYF. CDR3 nucleotide sequence: TGTGCCAGCAGCTGGCAGGGCAGTGGCGAGCAGTACTTC.

This sequence joins TRBV27 and TRBJ2-7; 9 nucleotides align to TRBD1. The CDR3 covers 14 residues. J lost 9 bases, V lost 5 bases, and 11 bases had no gene match. Germline V lookup: CDR1 MNHEY, CDR2 SMNVEV (reference sequence). The CDR3 bases are TGTGCCAGCAGTGTTAACAGGGGGCAAGATGGGCAGTACTTC. It translates to CASSVNRGQDGQYF.

This chain links TRBV6-5 with TRBJ2-7, with a possible D match to TRBD2 (5 bases). V lost 5 bases and J lost 6, with 17 bases in between. The CDR3 spans 14 residues. Germline CDR1 and CDR2: MNHEY and SVGAGI. The CDR3 is CASSEGWEMAEQYF. CDR3 in DNA: TGTGCCAGCAGTGAAGGGTGGGAGATGGCCGAGCAGTACTTC.

This chain uses TRBV14 with TRBJ1-4; TRBD1 aligns across 9 bases. V trimming: 6 bases; J trimming: 8 bases; junction bases outside the gene matches: 10. Germline V gene lookup returns CDR1 SGHDN and CDR2 FVKESK. This CDR3 spans 15 amino acids. CDR3 coding DNA: TGTGCCAGCAGGCCGATGGGACAGGGCGGGGAAAAACTGTTTTTT. It encodes CASRPMGQGGEKLFF.

This sequence joins TRBV27 and TRBJ2-5; 8 nucleotides align to TRBD1. This CDR3 region has 13 residues. V dropped 2 bases and J dropped 4; count of bases not matched to a gene: 0. Germline values: CDR1 MNHEY, CDR2 SMNVEV (reference sequence). CDR3 region: CASSLDRGETQYF. CDR3 DNA sequence: TGTGCCAGCAGTTTAGACAGGGGAGAGACCCAGTACTTC.

CDR3 in amino acids: CASSRPPGQGNEQYF. CDR3 coding DNA: TGTGCCAGTAGTAGGCCTCCGGGACAGGGAAACGAGCAGTACTTC. This sequence joins TRBV19 and TRBJ2-7, with 9 positions matching TRBD1. The CDR3 totals 15 residues. V lost 4 bases, J lost 5 bases, and 9 bases stayed unmatched. From germline, CDR1 is LNHDA and CDR2 SQIVND (reference sequence).

The chain has TRBV6-5 and TRBJ2-7; 11 bases fit TRBD2. Losses at the gene ends were 4 bases for V and 2 bases for J; bases not matched to a gene: 7. The CDR3 extends over 16 amino acids. Germline V gene data show CDR1 as MNHEY and CDR2 as SVGAGI. CDR3 coding DNA: TGTGCCAGCAGTTCATCGACTAGCGGGGACCCCTACGAGCAGTACTTC. Amino acid sequence: CASSSSTSGDPYEQYF.

J is TRBJ2-2 and V is TRBV27, with D possibly being TRBD1 (6 bases). The germline CDR1 and CDR2 sequences are MNHEY and SMNVEV (reference sequence). Between the trimmed V and J ends, which lost 3 bases and 6 bases, there was a span of 17 bases. The CDR3 is made up of 16 amino acids. The CDR3 DNA is TGTGCCAGCAGTTTGTCTTCCGGGACACTGGCCGGGGAGCTGTTTTTT. The encoded protein is CASSLSSGTLAGELFF.

Points on this clone: One end of the junction is discordant with germline, which a read error may explain. This chain connects TRBV18 to TRBJ1-1, with TRBD1 as a possible D gene (5 bases). This CDR3 contains 17 residues. From germline, CDR1 is KGHSH and CDR2 LQKENI. CDR3 coding DNA: TGTGCCAGCTCCCCCAACGATCAAAGACAGACGAACGCTGAAGCTTTCTTT. This sequence encodes CASSPNDQRQTNAEAFF.

The CDR3 reads CASKTGDGDYGYTF. Here the CDR3 DNA reads TGCGCCAGCAAGACAGGGGATGGAGACTATGGCTACACCTTC. The chain recombines TRBV5-1 with TRBJ1-2, with 8 bases that match TRBD1. The CDR3 is 14 residues long. The germline V gene encodes CDR1 SGHRS and CDR2 YFSETQ. Trimming at V came to 6 bases and at J to 3 bases, leaving 7 bases not matched to a gene.

J is TRBJ2-5 and V is TRBV29-1, with 10 bases identical to TRBD2. V shed 1 base and J 2 bases; nucleotides not matched to a gene: 13. CDR1 and CDR2 (germline): SQVTM, ANQGSEA. This CDR3 region has 18 residues. The CDR3 loop is CSVEGFSGRLGRQETQYF. The CDR3 coding sequence is TGCAGCGTTGAAGGGTTTAGCGGGAGGTTGGGGCGGCAAGAGACCCAGTACTTC. The full variable domain, its missing parts supplied by reference TRBV29-1 and TRBJ2-5, is SAVISQKPSRDICQRGTSLTIQCQVDSQVTMMFWYRQQPGQSLTLIATANQGSEATYESGFVIDKFPISRPNLTFSTLTVSNMSPEDSSIYLCSVEGFSGRLGRQETQYFGPGTRLLVL.

This chain joins TRBV29-1 and TRBJ1-1; D gene unclear. The CDR3 spans 16 residues. Germline CDR1 SQVTM, CDR2 ANQGSEA. Trimming cost V 6 bases and J 0 bases, with 20 bases left between them. The CDR3 loop reads CSVAEEEKTMNTEAFF. CDR3 nucleotides: TGCAGCGTCGCTGAAGAGGAAAAGACCATGAACACTGAAGCTTTCTTT.

The chain has TRBV6-6 and TRBJ2-5, with D possibly being TRBD2 (6 bases). Germline CDR1 reads MNHNY; CDR2 reads SVGAGI (reference sequence). The V end lost 6 bases, the J end lost 10 bases, and 12 bases lay between the germline ends. The CDR3 runs to 11 residues. The CDR3 bases are TGTGCCAGCAGATCCGGGGGAATCCAGTACTTC. Residues: CASRSGGIQYF.

The chain is built from TRBV7-9 and TRBJ1-1; D remains unclear. The CDR3 loop spans 14 amino acids. Germline-derived CDR1 and CDR2 are SEHNR and FQNEAQ (reference sequence). V lost 1 base, J lost 3 bases, and 9 bases lay in between. The CDR3 DNA sequence: TGTGCCAGCAGCTTAGGTTTCGGGGACACTGAAGCTTTCTTT. Translation: CASSLGFGDTEAFF.

In this sample, this clone turned up once. V usage is TRBV4-2 and J usage is TRBJ2-7; D not resolved. The V end was cut by 0 bases, the J end by 10 bases, with 10 bases between. The CDR3 loop spans 12 amino acids. Germline CDR1 reads LGHNA; CDR2 reads YNFKEQ. The CDR3 reads CASSQDGGFQYF. The CDR3 DNA is TGTGCCAGCAGCCAAGATGGCGGATTTCAGTACTTC.

This clone was seen once. The V and J genes are TRBV10-1 and TRBJ1-5, with TRBD1 as a possible D gene (5 bases). Germline lookup yields CDR1 WNHNN and CDR2 SYGVQD (reference sequence). V was clipped by 1 base and J by 4 bases, with 14 bases between them. This CDR3 is built from 16 residues. The CDR3 DNA reads as TGCGCCAGCAGTGAGTTGCCCGGGACGACAAATCAGCCCCAGCATTTT. Translation: CASSELPGTTNQPQHF.

The chain's CDR3 is CASSQDISGAYNEQFF. In DNA form, the CDR3 reads TGCGCCAGCAGCCAAGATATCAGCGGAGCCTACAATGAGCAGTTCTTC. V usage is TRBV4-1 and J usage is TRBJ2-1; D may be TRBD2 (5 bases). Germline loops: CDR1 MGHRA, CDR2 YSYEKL. V lost 0 bases to trimming and J lost 2 bases, with 11 bases between them. The CDR3 extends over 16 amino acids.

This chain uses TRBV30 with TRBJ1-5, with 10 bases that match TRBD1. Germline V gives CDR1 GTSNPN, CDR2 SVGIG (reference sequence). V was pared by 4 bases and J by 5 bases, with 5 bases of the junction left unmatched. CDR3 size: 14 residues. The CDR3 coding sequence is TGTGCCTGGACTTCCGGACAGGGGGATCAGCCCCAGCATTTT. It yields the protein CAWTSGQGDQPQHF. The complete variable domain, with remaining parts taken from reference TRBV30 and TRBJ1-5, reads SQTIHQWPATLVQPVGSPLSLECTVEGTSNPNLYWYRQAAGRGLQLLFYSVGIGQISSEVPQNLSASRPQDRQFILSSKKLLLSDSGFYLCAWTSGQGDQPQHFGDGTRLSIL.

The V gene is TRBV27, the J gene TRBJ2-3, with D tentatively TRBD1 (6 bases). Between the trimmed V and J ends, which lost 0 bases and 2 bases, there was a span of 12 bases. The germline V gene encodes CDR1 MNHEY and CDR2 SMNVEV (reference sequence). The CDR3 has 16 amino acids. This CDR3 is CASSLSTGPPTDTQYF. In nucleotides, the CDR3 is TGTGCCAGCAGTTTATCGACAGGTCCTCCCACAGATACGCAGTATTTT.

There are a few counts of this clone. The chain employs TRBV28 and TRBJ2-6, with D unresolved. CDR1 and CDR2 (germline): MDHEN, SYDVKM. V lost 6 bases to trimming and J lost 3 bases, with 15 bases between them. The CDR3 contains 16 residues. CDR3 region: CASSPRDLSGANVLTF. The DNA for the CDR3 is TGTGCCAGCAGCCCTCGTGATTTAAGTGGGGCCAACGTCCTGACTTTC.

The chain couples TRBV4-1 to TRBJ1-5; the D gene is possibly TRBD1 (5 bases). CDR1 and CDR2 from the germline V gene are MGHRA and YSYEKL. Trimming shortened V by 0 bases and J by 3 bases, and 12 bases separated the two germline ends. CDR3 length: 16 residues. Here the CDR3 DNA reads TGCGCCAGCAGCCAAGAGCCGGGGGTCCTCAATCAGCCCCAGCATTTT. It is translated as CASSQEPGVLNQPQHF.

This chain links TRBV27 with TRBJ2-4; D gene ambiguous. Germline V gene lookup returns CDR1 MNHEY and CDR2 SMNVEV (reference sequence). The CDR3 is 14 residues long. V lost 8 bases and J 0 bases, leaving 11 bases between the germline ends. CDR3 in amino acids: CASRPILAKNIQYF. Here the CDR3 DNA reads TGTGCCAGCCGCCCCATCCTAGCCAAAAACATTCAGTACTTC.

This sequence joins TRBV30 and TRBJ2-7, with D unresolved. Germline assignment: CDR1 GTSNPN and CDR2 SVGIG (reference sequence). V lost 0 bases and J lost 0, with 6 bases in between. The CDR3 has 13 residues. The CDR3 sequence: CAWSVGNSYEQYF. The DNA for the CDR3 is TGTGCCTGGAGTGTTGGGAACTCCTACGAGCAGTACTTC.

V gene TRBV19 combines with J gene TRBJ2-1; 7 bases are shared with TRBD1. The V gene's germline CDR1 is LNHDA and CDR2 SQIVND (reference sequence). The V and J ends lost 5 bases and 7 bases, in that order; junction bases with no gene match: 17. The CDR3 sequence is 17 residues long. CDR3 amino acids: CASSVTSRDRLLNEQFF. The CDR3 DNA sequence: TGTGCCAGTAGTGTCACCTCCCGGGACAGACTTCTTAATGAGCAGTTCTTC.

A single count supports this clone. V and J are TRBV29-1 and TRBJ1-3; D is unclear. The germline V gene has CDR1 SQVTM and CDR2 ANQGSEA. The CDR3 totals 11 residues. The V end lost 4 bases, the J end lost 7 bases, and 8 bases lay between the germline ends. This CDR3 reads CSVVRPNTIYF. DNA of the CDR3: TGCAGCGTTGTGCGACCTAACACCATATATTTT.

This clone was found a few times. The chain joins TRBV7-2 to TRBJ2-2, with TRBD2 matching 13 bases. CDR1 is SGHTA, CDR2 FQGNSA, per germline. The V and J ends lost 0 bases and 4 bases, in that order; junction bases with no gene match: 5. This CDR3 has 18 amino acids. CDR3 in DNA: TGTGCCAGCAGCTTAGCGGGACTAGCGGGAACAACCACCGGGGAGCTGTTTTTT. This translates into CASSLAGLAGTTTGELFF.

J is TRBJ2-3 and V is TRBV4-3, with D possibly matching TRBD2 (7 bases). The germline V gene has CDR1 LGHNA and CDR2 YSLEER. V lost 2 bases to trimming and J lost 2 bases, with 14 bases between them. The CDR3 sequence is 16 residues long. The CDR3 loop is CASSQSTRGATDTQYF. The DNA of the CDR3 is TGCGCCAGCAGCCAATCGACACGGGGGGCCACAGATACGCAGTATTTT.

The chain carries TRBV13 and TRBJ2-7; TRBD2 might be the D (6 bases). V was pared by 3 bases and J by 3 bases, with 12 bases between. CDR1 is PRHDT, CDR2 FYEKMQ, per germline (reference sequence). The CDR3 has 14 amino acids. CDR3 nucleotides: TGTGCCAGCAGCTTCCGGGACTCGATCTACGAGCAGTACTTC. Its translation: CASSFRDSIYEQYF. The full variable domain, rest sourced from reference TRBV13 and TRBJ2-7, is AAGVIQSPRHLIKEKRETATLKCYPIPRHDTVYWYQQGPGQDPQFLISFYEKMQSDKGSIPDRFSAQQFSDYHSELNMSSLELGDSALYFCASSFRDSIYEQYFGPGTRLTVT.

This sequence joins TRBV6-5 and TRBJ1-1; D might be TRBD1 (5 bases). CDR1 MNHEY and CDR2 SVGAGI come from the germline V gene. This CDR3 is built from 15 residues. Trimming left V 7 bases short and J 0 bases short, with 15 bases between. The CDR3 DNA sequence: TGTGCCAGCACCGCTTATGACAGCCTGAACACTGAAGCTTTCTTT. This codes for CASTAYDSLNTEAFF.

A note on this clone: The junction does not match germline at one end; this may be a read error. The chain joins TRBV19 to TRBJ2-7; D ambiguous. Germline V gene sequence: CDR1 LNHDA, CDR2 SQIVND (reference sequence). The CDR3 extends over 13 amino acids. In nucleotides, the CDR3 is TGTGCCAGCAGTATAGCCCTCCATTACGAGCAGTACTTC. This codes for CASSIALHYEQYF.